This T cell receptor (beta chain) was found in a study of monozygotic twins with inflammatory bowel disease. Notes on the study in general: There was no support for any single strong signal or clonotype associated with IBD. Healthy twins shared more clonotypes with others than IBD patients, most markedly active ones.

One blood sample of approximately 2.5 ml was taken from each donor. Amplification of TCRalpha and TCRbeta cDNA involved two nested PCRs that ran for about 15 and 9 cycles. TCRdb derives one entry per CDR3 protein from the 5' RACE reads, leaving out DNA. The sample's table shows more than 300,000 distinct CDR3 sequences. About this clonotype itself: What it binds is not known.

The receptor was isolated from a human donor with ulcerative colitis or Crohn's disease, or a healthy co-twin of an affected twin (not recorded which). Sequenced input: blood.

The CDR3 protein is CATSDPRGGETQYF. The gene calls are TRBV24-1 and TRBJ2-5; TCRdb proposes TRBD1, but this gene call is untestable without DNA. The CDR3 consists of 14 residues. The germline gives CDR1 KGHDR, CDR2 SFDVKD.